This section outlines one TCR beta chain sequence together with its context. Antigen specificity is unknown. All of the isolated RNA was reverse transcribed, so expressed TCRB transcripts were sequenced. Naive, central memory and regulatory T cell samples averaged about 3.57 million immunoSEQ reads each. Sequencing used immunoSEQ multiplex PCR; TCRdb keeps in-frame clones, though not all of them. The sample shows around 430,000 clones, about 32% of them seen only once. The data derive from a study of beta chain features in type 1 diabetes. For the study at large: Sorted cells, approximately 110 million in number, were examined across all samples.

Findings and caveats of the study: Short templates might get an advantage during PCR, and this would be equal in patients and controls.

The sequence came from a man aged 18 to 29 in good health. The material sequenced was naive CD4+ T cells from blood.

The DNA of the CDR3 is TGTGCCAGCAGCTTTCAGACTAGCCCAGATACGCAGTATTTT. It specifies CASSFQTSPDTQYF. The chain uses TRBV5-4 and TRBJ2-3; TRBD2 aligns across 7 bases. Trimming removed 2 bases from V and 4 bases from J; junction bases left unmatched: 4. Germline-derived CDR1 and CDR2 are SGHNT and YYREEE (reference sequence). The CDR3 loop spans 14 amino acids. The whole variable domain, filled in from reference TRBV5-4 and TRBJ2-3, reads ETGVTQSPTHLIKTRGQQVTLRCSSQSGHNTVSWYQQALGQGPQFIFQYYREEENGRGNFPPRFSGLQFPNYSSELNVNALELDDSALYLCASSFQTSPDTQYFGPGTRLTVL.